These 13 T cell receptor beta chains share one sample of origin, sequenced in a study of T cell responses to AZD1222 COVID-19 vaccine. Libraries were prepared by immunoSEQ multiplex PCR; TCRdb keeps only in-frame clonotypes and omits some of them. Counted here are under 150,000 clones, approximately 87% occurring once; the ten biggest clones make up roughly 4%. Material: peripheral blood, obtained on day 0 of AZD1222 vaccination. These receptors all stem from an adult in good health.

The chain joins TRBV5-5 to TRBJ2-7; TRBD2 is a possible D gene (5 bases). CDR1 is SGHKS, CDR2 YYEKEE, per germline (reference sequence). Trimming cost V 2 bases and J 2 bases, with 8 bases left between them. The CDR3 length is 13 residues. CDR3 sequence reads: CASSFRGTYEQYF. The DNA for the CDR3 is TGTGCCAGCAGCTTCCGAGGGACCTACGAGCAGTACTTC.

This clone is a singleton in its sample. This sequence joins TRBV4-2 and TRBJ2-5; D perhaps matches TRBD2 (6 bases). The V end lost 1 base, the J end lost 4 bases, and 10 bases lay between the germline ends. CDR3 length equals 14 residues. Per germline, CDR1 LGHNA and CDR2 YNFKEQ. As DNA, the CDR3 is TGTGCCAGCAGCCAAGGCGGGGTGGGAGAGACCCAGTACTTC. Its protein is CASSQGGVGETQYF.

This clone was recorded only once. The chain uses TRBV6-6 and TRBJ1-1; D gene uncertain. The V end lost 6 bases, the J end lost 4 bases, and 15 bases lay between the germline ends. This CDR3 spans 14 amino acids. CDR1 is MNHNY, CDR2 SVGAGI, per germline (reference sequence). The CDR3 loop is CASSHGGRITEAFF. The CDR3 DNA sequence: TGTGCCAGCAGCCATGGCGGGAGGATCACTGAAGCTTTCTTT.

This clone has a handful of counts. The chain carries TRBV7-9 and TRBJ1-1; D might be TRBD1 (6 bases). Trimming pared 4 bases from V and 1 base from J, leaving 10 bases between. The CDR3 has 14 residues. CDR1 and CDR2 from the germline V gene are SEHNR and FQNEAQ (reference sequence). CDR3 sequence: CASSSRGANTEAFF. Here the CDR3 DNA reads TGTGCCAGCAGCTCACGGGGGGCGAACACTGAAGCTTTCTTT.

The V call is TRBV18, the J call TRBJ2-3; TRBD1 matches 8 bases. CDR3 length: 15 amino acids. V dropped 5 bases and J dropped 1; count of bases not matched to a gene: 5. The germline V gene has CDR1 KGHSH and CDR2 LQKENI. The CDR3 loop is CASSSTGGGTDTQYF. The CDR3 DNA follows: TGTGCCAGCTCATCCACAGGGGGTGGCACAGATACGCAGTATTTT.

This clone was found once. This rearrangement joins TRBV10-2 to TRBJ2-2, with a possible D match to TRBD2 (6 bases). Germline assignment: CDR1 WSHSY and CDR2 SAAADI. V lost 4 bases, J lost 5 bases, and 11 bases lay in between. The CDR3 has 14 residues. CDR3 in amino acids: CASSGTGGTGELFF. The CDR3 DNA follows: TGCGCCAGCAGTGGCACCGGGGGAACCGGGGAGCTGTTTTTT.

The rearrangement links TRBV6-2 or TRBV6-3 to TRBJ1-3; D unresolved. Trimming pared 7 bases from V and 4 bases from J, leaving 8 bases between. Germline assignment: CDR1 MNHEY and CDR2 SVGEGT. This CDR3 has 12 amino acids. The CDR3 loop is CASTPSGNTIYF. Here the CDR3 DNA reads TGTGCCAGCACCCCAAGCGGAAACACCATATATTTT.

This rearrangement joins TRBV7-9 to TRBJ1-5, with unresolved D. Between the trimmed V and J ends, which lost 2 bases and 4 bases, there was a span of 6 bases. CDR1 SEHNR and CDR2 FQNEAQ come from the germline V gene (reference sequence). The CDR3 spans 13 residues. CDR3 in DNA: TGTGCCAGCAGCTTATCGGGTAATCAGCCCCAGCATTTT. This encodes CASSLSGNQPQHF.

The chain is built from TRBV2 and TRBJ2-7; 7 nucleotides align to TRBD1. After removal of 8 bases from V and 0 bases from J, the junction contained 4 bases not matched to a gene. Germline CDR1 reads SNHLY; CDR2 reads FYNNEI. CDR3 size: 13 residues. CDR3 DNA sequence: TGTGCCAGCGGTGGGGACAGCTCCTACGAGCAGTACTTC. Residues: CASGGDSSYEQYF.

This clone was picked up one time. CDR3 DNA: TGTGCCAGCAGCCCGGTGGGGGGCACTCGGGTTGGCTACACCTTC. It specifies CASSPVGGTRVGYTF. The genes are TRBV11-2 and TRBJ1-2; perhaps TRBD1 as D (6 bases). CDR1 and CDR2 (germline): SGHAT, FQNNGV. V was pared by 5 bases and J by 7 bases, with 20 bases between. This CDR3 is built from 15 residues.

This clone appeared once. The rearrangement joins TRBV18 to TRBJ1-1; no reliable D call. The germline gives CDR1 KGHSH, CDR2 LQKENI. The CDR3 sequence is 15 residues long. V shed 0 bases and J shed 3 bases, with 11 bases lying between them. The CDR3 nucleotides read TGTGCCAGCTCACCACCAACGGGAATCCACACTGAAGCTTTCTTT. Amino acid sequence: CASSPPTGIHTEAFF.

This chain uses TRBV7-2 with TRBJ1-4; no clear D gene. The CDR3 is 14 amino acids. In germline, CDR1 is SGHTA, CDR2 FQGNSA. The V end lost 7 bases, the J end lost 5 bases, and 14 bases lay between the germline ends. Here the CDR3 DNA reads TGTGCCAGCAAGGCGGGCAGTTCCAATGAAAAACTGTTTTTT. It translates to CASKAGSSNEKLFF.

V usage is TRBV6-5 and J usage is TRBJ1-3, with no clear D. Trimming took off 11 bases at V and 0 bases at J, with 11 bases between the two ends. The V gene's germline CDR1 is MNHEY and CDR2 SVGAGI. The CDR3 runs to 13 residues. CDR3 nucleotides: TGTGCCGTAAACCCGCTCTCTGGAAACACCATATATTTT. This encodes CAVNPLSGNTIYF.